The 4 T cell receptor beta chains presented below share a single source sample, sequenced in a study of blood T cell repertoires in COVID-19. Libraries were prepared by immunoSEQ multiplex PCR; TCRdb keeps only in-frame clonotypes and omits some of them. The sample has 100,000 to 150,000 clones, 85% seen once. Sequencing input: peripheral blood. The receptors shown here come from an elderly man with active or convalescent COVID-19.

The chain carries TRBV3-1 (or the pseudogene TRBV3-2) and TRBJ2-7, with a weak D call TRBD1 (5 bases). The CDR3 runs to 14 residues. V was trimmed by 3 bases and J by 3 bases, leaving 12 bases between them. CDR1 and CDR2 (germline): LGHDT, YNNKEL (reference sequence). As DNA, the CDR3 is TGTGCCAGCAGCCAGGGGCGGAGCAACTACGAGCAGTACTTC. Protein sequence: CASSQGRSNYEQYF.

The chain links TRBV5-5 to TRBJ2-7; 7 positions agree with TRBD1. In germline, CDR1 is SGHKS, CDR2 YYEKEE (reference sequence). The CDR3 totals 14 residues. V was pared by 4 bases and J by 7 bases, with 11 bases of the junction left unmatched. The CDR3 loop is CASSLPGQSVEQYF. Written as DNA, the CDR3 is TGTGCCAGCAGCCTCCCGGGACAGTCTGTTGAGCAGTACTTC.

This sequence joins TRBV7-6 and TRBJ2-7; TRBD2 is a possible D gene (6 bases). The ends were cut back, 0 bases at V and 4 bases at J, with 13 bases in the middle. The CDR3 is made up of 15 amino acids. Germline CDR1 reads SGHVS; CDR2 reads FNYEAQ. CDR3 loop: CASSLAGGTSYEQYF. The CDR3 DNA sequence: TGTGCCAGCAGCTTAGCTGGGGGGACTTCATACGAGCAGTACTTC.

The chain carries TRBV29-1 and TRBJ1-6, with 7 bases that match TRBD1. The V and J ends lost 5 bases and 5 bases, in that order; junction bases with no gene match: 3. Germline CDR1 SQVTM, CDR2 ANQGSEA. The CDR3 extends over 13 amino acids. CDR3 sequence (DNA): TGCAGCGTTAGGGACAGCAATAATTCACCCCTCCACTTT. Residues: CSVRDSNNSPLHF.